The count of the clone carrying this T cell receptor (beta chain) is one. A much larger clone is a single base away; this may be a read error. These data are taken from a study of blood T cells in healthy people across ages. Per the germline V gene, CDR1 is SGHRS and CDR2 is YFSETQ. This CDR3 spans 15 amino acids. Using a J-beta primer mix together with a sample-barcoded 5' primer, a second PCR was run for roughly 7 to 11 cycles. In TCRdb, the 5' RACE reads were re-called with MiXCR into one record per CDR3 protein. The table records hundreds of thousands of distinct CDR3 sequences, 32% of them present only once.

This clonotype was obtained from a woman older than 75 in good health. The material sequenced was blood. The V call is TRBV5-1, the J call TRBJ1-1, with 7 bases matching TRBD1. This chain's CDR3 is CASSWPGQTNTETFF. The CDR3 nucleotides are TGCGCCAGCAGCTGGCCGGGACAGACTAACACTGAAACTTTCTTT.